Below are 2 T cell receptor beta chains sequenced from a single sample in a study of blood T cell repertoires in COVID-19. Repertoires were generated with immunoSEQ multiplex PCR, while TCRdb's copy carries only in-frame clones and drops some. The table lists almost 200,000 clones, roughly 90% of them singletons. Sequenced sample: PBMCs or T cells enriched from blood (not recorded which). These receptors were obtained from a woman younger than 35 who had recovered from COVID-19.

The chain uses TRBV13 and TRBJ2-2; D possibly corresponds to TRBD2 (6 bases). The CDR3 runs to 16 residues. V shed 5 bases and J shed 1 base, with 14 bases lying between them. Per germline, CDR1 PRHDT and CDR2 FYEKMQ (reference sequence). For the CDR3, the DNA is TGTGCCAGCAGCCCCCCGGCGGGGATGAACACCGGGGAGCTGTTTTTT. Translation: CASSPPAGMNTGELFF.

The chain uses TRBV20-1 and TRBJ1-2; TRBD1 agrees at 8 bases. V shed 6 bases and J 8 bases; nucleotides not matched to a gene: 14. Germline V gene data show CDR1 as DFQATT and CDR2 as SNEGSKA (reference sequence). The CDR3 has 14 amino acids. This chain's CDR3 is CSASPPGQVGGYTF. The CDR3 DNA reads as TGCAGTGCAAGTCCACCGGGACAGGTCGGCGGCTACACCTTC.